This T cell receptor (beta chain) appears in the sequencing data of a study of tumor-infiltrating lymphocytes in primary liver carcinoma. The investigators made TCR beta cDNA from around 530 ng total RNA, using a constant-region primer. Nested multiplex PCR, run for three rounds with slightly modified ARM-PCR, yielded TCR beta libraries. Forward primers for TRBV1-TRBV30 and a C-beta reverse primer served the first two PCR rounds, at about 10 cycles each. Each CDR3 protein gets one entry after TCRdb re-called the multiplex PCR reads with MiXCR. Altogether fewer than 350,000 distinct CDR3 sequences are present, about 60% being singletons, with the ten largest covering approximately 9%. Germline assignment: CDR1 SGHVS and CDR2 FQNEAQ. The CDR3 loop spans 16 amino acids. Germline DNA was extracted too, while blood RNA derived from unsorted whole blood. Comment on this clonotype: A read error may account for a junction end that differs from germline.

This clonotype was obtained from a man aged 40-49 years with primary liver carcinoma and hepatitis B virus infection. The sequenced sample consisted of peripheral blood. The chain links TRBV7-8 to TRBJ2-2; D perhaps matches TRBD2 (5 bases). The CDR3 loop reads CASSSFVGVNTGELFF. The CDR3 nucleotides read TGTGCCAGCAGCTCTTTCGTGGGAGTTAACACCGGGGAACTGTTTTTT.